The present TCR beta chain was sequenced within a study of T cell responses to AZD1222 COVID-19 vaccine. Findings of the study overall: Regions 160-218 and 743-854 held dominance among vaccine-associated CD4 TCRs, which spanned spike. Targets within unmutated variant regions were reportedly found for nearly half of spike-specific TCRs.

The CDR3 length is 15 residues. CDR1 is KGHSH and CDR2 is LQKENI in the germline V gene. V dropped 3 bases and J dropped 0 bases, with 12 bases sitting between them. Turning to this clone: Its specificity is not known.

The repertoire was sequenced with immunoSEQ multiplex PCR; TCRdb's copy has only in-frame clones and lacks some. The sample comprises roughly 69,000 clones, 80% of which are singletons, and around 15% rests with the top ten. This TCR came from an adult who received the AZD1222 COVID-19 vaccine. The chain links TRBV18 to TRBJ2-7; no reliable D call. Sequenced here: peripheral blood, sampled 28 days after the second AZD1222 dose. The CDR3 spells CASSPQARSSYEQYF. CDR3 DNA: TGTGCCAGCTCACCGCAGGCCCGAAGCTCCTACGAGCAGTACTTC.